One and the same sample provided the 13 T cell receptor beta chains below, sequenced in a study of neoadjuvant nivolumab and ipilimumab in lung cancer. The protocol was immunoSEQ multiplex PCR, while the TCRdb copy is restricted to in-frame clones and leaves out a portion. Seen here are 40,000 or so clones, about 91% observed once, and the top ten hold 2.5% to 3.5%. The material was peripheral blood, obtained before neoadjuvant nivolumab, alone or with ipilimumab. All receptors come from an adult with non-small cell lung cancer.

In regard to this clone: A read error may account for a junction end that differs from germline. The chain links TRBV30 to TRBJ2-1; D might be TRBD2 (5 bases). CDR1 GTSNPN and CDR2 SVGIG come from the germline V gene (reference sequence). This CDR3 contains 13 residues. CDR3 in amino acids: CAGSLDASNEQFF. The CDR3 DNA reads as TGTGCCGGGAGTCTGGATGCTAGCAATGAGCAGTTCTTC.

The V call is TRBV6-6, the J call TRBJ2-5; D is perhaps TRBD2 (5 bases). Trimming shortened V by 2 bases and J by 9 bases, and 13 bases separated the two germline ends. Germline V gives CDR1 MNHNY, CDR2 SVGAGI (reference sequence). This CDR3 has 13 amino acids. CDR3: CASSYDPSGPQYF. CDR3 DNA sequence: TGTGCCAGCAGTTACGACCCGAGCGGTCCCCAGTACTTC.

A few counts support this clone. This CDR3 reads CAIGQGAVNYGYTF. In DNA form, the CDR3 reads TGTGCCATTGGACAGGGGGCCGTTAACTATGGCTACACCTTC. The chain links TRBV2 to TRBJ1-2, with TRBD1 identical over 11 bases. There are 14 residues in the CDR3. V shed 10 bases and J 1 base; nucleotides not matched to a gene: 5. Germline V gene data show CDR1 as SNHLY and CDR2 as FYNNEI. The variable domain in full, completed from reference TRBV2 and TRBJ1-2, reads EPEVTQTPSHQVTQMGQEVILRCVPISNHLYFYWYRQILGQKVEFLVSFYNNEISEKSEIFDDQFSVERPDGSNFTLKIRSTKLEDSAMYFCAIGQGAVNYGYTFGSGTRLTVV.

The rearrangement uses TRBV6-1 and TRBJ2-1, with D perhaps TRBD2 (6 bases). The CDR3 is made up of 16 amino acids. Trimming shortened V by 3 bases and J by 9 bases, and 21 bases separated the two germline ends. Germline CDR1 and CDR2: MNHNS and SASEGT. Here the CDR3 DNA reads TGTGCCAGCAGTGAGATGGGGACTCCTATCTCAGGTGAGCAGTTCTTC. Translating gives CASSEMGTPISGEQFF.

The chain joins TRBV11-3 to TRBJ2-1; 10 bases are shared with TRBD2. CDR3 length: 14 residues. Germline loops: CDR1 SGHNT, CDR2 YENEEA. Trimming at V came to 2 bases and at J to 8 bases, leaving 3 bases not matched to a gene. The CDR3 spells CASSLRLAGDEQFF. The CDR3, as DNA: TGTGCCAGCAGCTTACGACTAGCGGGCGATGAGCAGTTCTTC. The complete variable domain, with remaining parts taken from reference TRBV11-3 and TRBJ2-1, reads EAGVVQSPRYKIIEKKQPVAFWCNPISGHNTLYWYLQNLGQGPELLIRYENEEAVDDSQLPKDRFSAERLKGVDSTLKIQPAELGDSAVYLCASSLRLAGDEQFFGPGTRLTVL.

In this sample, this clone turned up once. The chain is built from TRBV10-3 and TRBJ2-2, with a tentative D call TRBD2 (5 bases). Trimming left V 2 bases short and J 4 bases short, with 17 bases between. This CDR3 is built from 17 residues. Germline-derived CDR1 and CDR2 are ENHRY and SYGVKD. CDR3 sequence reads: CAISEGGPRSSTGELFF. The DNA of the CDR3 is TGTGCCATCAGTGAGGGAGGCCCCAGGTCGAGCACCGGGGAGCTGTTTTTT.

The CDR3 DNA reads as TGTGCCAGCAGCATTACTGGAAACACCATATATTTT. Its translation is CASSITGNTIYF. V is TRBV7-9 and J is TRBJ1-3; D is unclear. Germline lookup yields CDR1 SEHNR and CDR2 FQNEAQ (reference sequence). The CDR3 is 12 amino acids. V gave up 5 bases and J gave up 2 bases, with 4 bases separating them.

The chain has TRBV6-6 and TRBJ1-2, with 9 positions matching TRBD1. CDR1 and CDR2 (germline): MNHNY, SVGAGI (reference sequence). The CDR3 is 16 residues long. V lost 4 bases to trimming and J lost 2 bases; unmatched junction nucleotides: 8. The CDR3 region is CASSSGTGTSNYGYTF. The CDR3 region has the DNA TGTGCCAGCAGTTCCGGGACAGGGACCTCGAACTATGGCTACACCTTC.

The rearrangement links TRBV7-2 to TRBJ1-2; D ambiguous. The CDR3 consists of 14 residues. Germline V lookup: CDR1 SGHTA, CDR2 FQGNSA. Deletions cut 2 bases from V and 7 bases from J, with 14 bases between. CDR3 loop: CASSLQLSAGGYTF. CDR3 DNA sequence: TGTGCCAGCAGCTTACAGTTGAGTGCCGGTGGCTACACCTTC.

The chain couples TRBV5-1 to TRBJ2-7; the match to TRBD1 covers 8 bases. CDR3 length: 15 amino acids. Germline V gene data show CDR1 as SGHRS and CDR2 as YFSETQ. V lost 5 bases and J lost 2; bases outside the gene matches: 9. In DNA, the CDR3 is TGCGCCAGCAGATACCGGACAGGGACCGCCTACGAGCAGTACTTC. It specifies CASRYRTGTAYEQYF.

V usage is TRBV25-1 and J usage is TRBJ2-7; D might be TRBD1 (5 bases). Germline CDR1 reads MGHDK; CDR2 reads SYGVNS. V was clipped by 4 bases and J by 3 bases, with 16 bases between them. CDR3 length equals 15 residues. CDR3 nucleotides: TGTGCCAGCAGTGCGGAGCGACAGAGCCACTACGAGCAGTACTTC. It codes for CASSAERQSHYEQYF.

In nucleotides, the CDR3 is TGTGCCAGCAGCGTAGAGCCGGGAGCTAACTATGGCTACACCTTC. Residues: CASSVEPGANYGYTF. The V and J genes are TRBV9 and TRBJ1-2; D call uncertain. Germline CDR1 and CDR2: SGDLS and YYNGEE. V was shortened by 0 bases and J by 0 bases, with 9 bases between the two germline ends. The CDR3 loop spans 15 amino acids.

The rearrangement joins TRBV5-4 to TRBJ1-2; 8 bases fit TRBD1. This CDR3 comprises 15 residues. The junction had 9 bases not matched to a gene; V was cut back by 0 bases and J by 8 bases. Per germline, CDR1 SGHNT and CDR2 YYREEE (reference sequence). CDR3 DNA sequence: TGTGCCAGCAGCTTGGAGTTGCAGGGGGCTAGGGGCTACACCTTC. Translation: CASSLELQGARGYTF. The entire variable domain, with the rest obtained from reference TRBV5-4 and TRBJ1-2, is as follows: ETGVTQSPTHLIKTRGQQVTLRCSSQSGHNTVSWYQQALGQGPQFIFQYYREEENGRGNFPPRFSGLQFPNYSSELNVNALELDDSALYLCASSLELQGARGYTFGSGTRLTVV.